Following are 8 T cell receptor beta chains from one sample sequenced in a study of cytomegalovirus exposure and HLA in healthy donors. The PCR employed 60 Vbeta primers together with 13 Jbeta primers. TCRdb keeps only in-frame clones here, not all; method: immunoSEQ multiplex PCR. This table holds 150,000 to 200,000 clones, around three quarters found once. Sequencing was carried out using PBMCs. Every receptor here comes from a woman in her twenties or thirties in good health and CMV-seropositive.

The chain combines TRBV7-9 with TRBJ2-7, with TRBD2 as a possible D gene (6 bases). Trimming left V 1 base short and J 0 bases short, with 10 bases between. From germline, CDR1 is SEHNR and CDR2 FQNEAQ (reference sequence). The CDR3 is 15 amino acids. CDR3 sequence: CASSLGQGLSYEQYF. CDR3 coding DNA: TGTGCCAGCAGCTTAGGGCAGGGACTCTCCTACGAGCAGTACTTC.

This chain uses TRBV7-6 with TRBJ2-3, with a tentative D call TRBD2 (7 bases). From germline, CDR1 is SGHVS and CDR2 FNYEAQ. This CDR3 spans 15 amino acids. V was clipped by 1 base and J by 2 bases, with 10 bases between them. CDR3 region: CASSLGGGATDTQYF. DNA of the CDR3: TGTGCCAGCAGCTTAGGAGGGGGGGCCACAGATACGCAGTATTTT.

The chain joins TRBV29-1 to TRBJ2-6; D call uncertain. Germline CDR1 is SQVTM and CDR2 is ANQGSEA. Trimming left V 0 bases short and J 0 bases short, with 3 bases between. This CDR3 is 14 amino acids long. The CDR3 DNA reads as TGCAGCGTTGAAGATTACTCTGGGGCCAACGTCCTGACTTTC. The encoded protein is CSVEDYSGANVLTF.

V is TRBV7-9 and J is TRBJ1-1; no definite D call. CDR1 is SEHNR and CDR2 is FQNEAQ in the germline V gene (reference sequence). V was pared by 0 bases and J by 3 bases, with 8 bases between. The CDR3 loop spans 14 amino acids. This CDR3 reads CASSLARGYTEAFF. CDR3 coding DNA: TGTGCCAGCAGCTTAGCCCGGGGATACACTGAAGCTTTCTTT.

The chain employs TRBV4-3 and TRBJ2-7, with 7 bases matching TRBD2. Germline CDR1 reads LGHNA; CDR2 reads YSLEER. CDR3 length equals 17 residues. After removal of 0 bases from V and 6 bases from J, the junction contained 14 bases not matched to a gene. Written as DNA, the CDR3 is TGCGCCAGCAGCCAAGATGGGGGGGTCGACTCGGGGAGCGAGCAGTACTTC. As protein: CASSQDGGVDSGSEQYF.

As for this clone: This specimen includes other DNA sequences encoding the same CDR3. The rearrangement links TRBV5-6 to TRBJ1-2; D is ambiguous. The V end lost 0 bases, the J end lost 8 bases, and 11 bases lay between the germline ends. The CDR3 is 13 residues long. The V gene's germline CDR1 is SGHDT and CDR2 YYEEEE. CDR3 protein: CASSLASGGGYTF. CDR3 nucleotides: TGTGCCAGCAGCTTGGCGTCGGGAGGCGGCTACACCTTC. The full variable domain, its missing parts supplied by reference TRBV5-6 and TRBJ1-2, is DAGVTQSPTHLIKTRGQQVTLRCSPKSGHDTVSWYQQALGQGPQFIFQYYEEEERQRGNFPDRFSGHQFPNYSSELNVNALLLGDSALYLCASSLASGGGYTFGSGTRLTVV.

This clone was seen only a few times. This rearrangement joins TRBV4-3 to TRBJ1-2; 7 nucleotides align to TRBD1. CDR3 length equals 16 residues. Germline V gene lookup returns CDR1 LGHNA and CDR2 YSLEER. J gave up 8 bases and V 7 bases, and 19 bases lay outside the gene matches. The CDR3 DNA is TGCGCCAGCACCCTACAGTTCCAGGGGACAGTGCGGGGCTACACCTTC. Translation gives CASTLQFQGTVRGYTF.

This clone has just one count. This chain joins TRBV9 and TRBJ2-3, with 8 nucleotides matching TRBD1. CDR1 and CDR2 (germline): SGDLS, YYNGEE. Losses at the gene ends were 4 bases for V and 1 base for J; bases not matched to a gene: 5. CDR3 length: 15 residues. Here the CDR3 reads CASSTGTGGTDTQYF. Written as DNA, the CDR3 is TGTGCCAGCAGCACCGGGACAGGTGGCACAGATACGCAGTATTTT.